This T cell receptor (beta chain) was documented in a study of OX40 agonist ivuxolimab in advanced cancers. The ends were cut back, 6 bases at V and 7 bases at J, with 20 bases in the middle. The CDR3 contains 15 residues. The germline V gene encodes CDR1 MNHEY and CDR2 SVGAGI. Profiled with immunoSEQ multiplex PCR; TCRdb holds only in-frame clones, not every one. Seen here are about 40,000 clones, approximately 90% observed once, and the top ten hold 20% to 25%. This clone was detected only a few times. The timepoints at which blood was sampled were baseline, cycle 4 day 1, and cycle 7 day 1. The receptor was isolated from an adult with an advanced solid tumor such as melanoma, head and neck, liver or kidney cancer. The starting material was CD4+ or CD8+ T cells sorted from blood, obtained in a trial of the OX40 agonist ivuxolimab. J is TRBJ2-3 and V is TRBV6-5, with D perhaps assigned TRBD1 or TRBD2 (5 bases each). In DNA form, the CDR3 reads TGTGCCAGCAGCCCATGGGACGCCGCGGCCCATACGCAGTATTTT. Protein: CASSPWDAAAHTQYF.